One sample yielded the 14 T cell receptor beta chains listed below, sequenced in a study of shared clonotypes between healthy human individuals. Repertoires were generated with immunoSEQ multiplex PCR, while TCRdb's copy carries only in-frame clones and drops some. The table has around 940,000 clones, 76% seen once; the top ten hold approximately 1.5%. The sample was memory CD4+ T cells sorted from blood. Subset noted: CD45RA-negative fraction. These receptors were obtained from a man aged 18 to 29 in good health.

The chain couples TRBV6-6 to TRBJ2-3; D gene unclear. This CDR3 spans 14 amino acids. The ends were cut back, 6 bases at V and 2 bases at J, with 12 bases in the middle. Germline CDR1 reads MNHNY; CDR2 reads SVGAGI (reference sequence). CDR3 region: CASRNTATTDTQYF. The CDR3 coding sequence is TGTGCCAGCAGGAATACCGCAACCACAGATACGCAGTATTTT.

The chain uses TRBV10-3 and TRBJ2-2; unclear D gene. There are 11 residues in the CDR3. The germline V and J ends were trimmed by 6 bases and 5 bases, with 4 bases remaining between them. The germline V gene has CDR1 ENHRY and CDR2 SYGVKD. CDR3 nucleotide sequence: TGTGCCATCAGGGGTACCGGGGAGCTGTTTTTT. Translating it yields CAIRGTGELFF.

This clone was recorded many times. This chain links TRBV7-9 with TRBJ2-1, with D perhaps being TRBD1 or TRBD2 (5 bases each). The length of the CDR3 is 14 residues. The germline gives CDR1 SEHNR, CDR2 FQNEAQ (reference sequence). Trimming stripped 10 bases from V and 0 bases from J, with 13 bases between. The DNA for the CDR3 is TGTGCCACCACTGGGGCGGGCTCCTACAATGAGCAGTTCTTC. Its translation: CATTGAGSYNEQFF.

This chain joins TRBV19 and TRBJ2-3; 7 bases are shared with TRBD1. The V gene's germline CDR1 is LNHDA and CDR2 SQIVND (reference sequence). The V segment lost 3 bases and the J segment 0 bases; nucleotides outside the gene matches: 6. This CDR3 has 16 amino acids. This CDR3 is CASSMGWGQSTDTQYF. The DNA of the CDR3 is TGTGCCAGTAGTATGGGTTGGGGACAGAGCACAGATACGCAGTATTTT.

In the case of this clone: Other DNA sequences in the sample encode the same CDR3. The chain is built from TRBV29-1 and TRBJ1-1; possibly TRBD1 for D (5 bases). Germline loops: CDR1 SQVTM, CDR2 ANQGSEA. The CDR3 contains 12 residues. V lost 7 bases, J lost 0 bases, and 9 bases lay in between. DNA for the CDR3: TGCAGCGGCACAGGATTGAACACTGAAGCTTTCTTT. The encoded protein is CSGTGLNTEAFF.

The rearrangement joins TRBV2 to TRBJ1-1; possibly TRBD1 for D (6 bases). The CDR3 covers 14 residues. Germline loops: CDR1 SNHLY, CDR2 FYNNEI. V gave up 7 bases and J gave up 5 bases, with 17 bases separating them. The CDR3 region is CASTSQRGRTEAFF. The CDR3, as DNA: TGTGCCAGCACCTCGCAGCGGGGGCGGACTGAAGCTTTCTTT.

The chain carries TRBV11-1 and TRBJ1-6; D gene unclear. Germline V gene data show CDR1 as SGHAT and CDR2 as FQDESV (reference sequence). The length of the CDR3 is 12 residues. V gave up 1 base and J gave up 8 bases, with 3 bases separating them. CDR3 coding DNA: TGTGCCAGCAGCTTAGAGTATTCACCCCTCCACTTT. Protein product: CASSLEYSPLHF.

This clone was found a few times. This chain joins TRBV7-2 and TRBJ2-1; 7 bases align to TRBD1. With 1 base clipped from V and 2 bases from J, the junction kept 2 bases outside the gene matches. Per germline, CDR1 SGHTA and CDR2 FQGNSA. There are 15 residues in the CDR3. The CDR3 here is CASSLDGQAYNEQFF. CDR3 coding DNA: TGTGCCAGCAGCTTAGACGGACAGGCCTACAATGAGCAGTTCTTC.

This clone occurred a few times. V and J are TRBV4-2 and TRBJ1-5, with 9 bases aligning to TRBD1. V was clipped by 4 bases and J by 0 bases; unmatched bases: 7. The CDR3 sequence is 17 residues long. The germline gives CDR1 LGHNA, CDR2 YNFKEQ. The CDR3 nucleotides are TGTGCCAGCAGCCCTACGGGACAGGGAGATAGCAATCAGCCCCAGCATTTT. It translates to CASSPTGQGDSNQPQHF.

CDR3 nucleotides: TGTGCCAGCAGTTATGGGACTAGCGGTCCTGAGCAGTTCTTC. Translation gives CASSYGTSGPEQFF. The chain is built from TRBV6-6 and TRBJ2-1, with TRBD2 identical over 11 bases. The CDR3 is 14 residues long. V shed 3 bases and J 9 bases; nucleotides not matched to a gene: 4. Germline-derived CDR1 and CDR2 are MNHNY and SVGAGI (reference sequence).

This clone has just a few counts. The chain uses TRBV29-1 and TRBJ2-2; 12 bases match TRBD2. The CDR3 covers 15 residues. V lost 7 bases to trimming and J lost 1 base; unmatched junction nucleotides: 4. The germline V gene has CDR1 SQVTM and CDR2 ANQGSEA. The CDR3 DNA is TGCAGCGCCCAGGGACTAGCGGGGAACACCGGGGAGCTGTTTTTT. Translated, it gives CSAQGLAGNTGELFF.

Ten or more counts support this clone. At the DNA level, this CDR3 is encoded by other sequences in the same sample as well. The chain has TRBV7-9 and TRBJ1-2, with D possibly matching TRBD1 (5 bases). This CDR3 is 15 amino acids long. CDR1 SEHNR and CDR2 FQNEAQ come from the germline V gene (reference sequence). V lost 5 bases to trimming and J lost 4 bases, with 17 bases between them. This CDR3 is CASSAPFTGSYGYTF. The CDR3 DNA is TGTGCCAGCAGCGCCCCCTTCACAGGATCCTATGGCTACACCTTC.

This chain connects TRBV11-2 to TRBJ2-7, with a possible D match to TRBD2 (5 bases). V was cut by 0 bases and J by 9 bases, with 6 bases left in between. Looked up from germline, CDR1 is SGHAT and CDR2 is FQNNGV. The CDR3 has 11 amino acids. The DNA for the CDR3 is TGTGCCAGCAGCTTAGATGCGGGGCAGTACTTC. Amino acids: CASSLDAGQYF.

The chain is built from TRBV11-3 and TRBJ2-1; D is unclear. With 5 bases removed from V and 6 bases from J, the gap between germline ends came to 17 bases. Germline CDR1 SGHNT, CDR2 YENEEA. This CDR3 is 15 amino acids long. CDR3 residues: CASSVETGPFNEQFF. CDR3 nucleotide sequence: TGTGCCAGCAGCGTCGAGACCGGGCCTTTCAATGAGCAGTTCTTC.